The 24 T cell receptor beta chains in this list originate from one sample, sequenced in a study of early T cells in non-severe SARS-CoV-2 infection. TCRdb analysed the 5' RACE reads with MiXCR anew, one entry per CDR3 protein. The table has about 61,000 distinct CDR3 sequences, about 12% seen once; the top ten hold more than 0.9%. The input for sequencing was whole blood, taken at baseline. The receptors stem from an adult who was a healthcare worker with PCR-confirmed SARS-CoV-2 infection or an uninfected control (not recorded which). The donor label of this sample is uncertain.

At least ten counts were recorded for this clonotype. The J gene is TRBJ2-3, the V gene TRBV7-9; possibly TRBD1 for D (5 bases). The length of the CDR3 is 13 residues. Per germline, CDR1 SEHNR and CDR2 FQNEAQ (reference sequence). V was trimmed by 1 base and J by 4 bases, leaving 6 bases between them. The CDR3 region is CASSLGGPDTQYF. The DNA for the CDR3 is TGTGCCAGCAGCTTAGGGGGCCCAGATACGCAGTATTTT.

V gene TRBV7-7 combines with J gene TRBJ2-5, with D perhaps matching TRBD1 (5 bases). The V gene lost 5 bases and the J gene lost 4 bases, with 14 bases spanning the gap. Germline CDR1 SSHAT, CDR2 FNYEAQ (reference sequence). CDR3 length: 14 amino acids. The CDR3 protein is CASSHRGLAETQYF. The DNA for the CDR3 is TGTGCCAGCAGCCATAGGGGCTTGGCAGAGACCCAGTACTTC.

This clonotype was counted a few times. The DNA for the CDR3 is TGTGCCAGCAGTCTGGGAAACATTCAGTACTTC. Its protein is CASSLGNIQYF. This chain links TRBV12-3 or TRBV12-4 with TRBJ2-4; D ambiguous. The V gene lost 5 bases and the J gene lost 6 bases, with 5 bases spanning the gap. The length of the CDR3 is 11 residues.

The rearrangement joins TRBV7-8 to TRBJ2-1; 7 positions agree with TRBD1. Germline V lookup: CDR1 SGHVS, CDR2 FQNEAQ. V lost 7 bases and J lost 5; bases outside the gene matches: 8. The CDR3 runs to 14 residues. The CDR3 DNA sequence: TGTGCCAGCACACCAGGGACAGCCAACAATGAGCAGTTCTTC. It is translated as CASTPGTANNEQFF.

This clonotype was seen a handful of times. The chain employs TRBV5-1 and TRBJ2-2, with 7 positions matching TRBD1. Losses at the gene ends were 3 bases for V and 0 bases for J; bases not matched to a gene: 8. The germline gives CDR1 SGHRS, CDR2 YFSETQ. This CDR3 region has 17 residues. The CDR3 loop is CASSSQPGQTNTGELFF. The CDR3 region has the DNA TGCGCCAGCAGCTCCCAACCGGGACAGACGAACACCGGGGAGCTGTTTTTT.

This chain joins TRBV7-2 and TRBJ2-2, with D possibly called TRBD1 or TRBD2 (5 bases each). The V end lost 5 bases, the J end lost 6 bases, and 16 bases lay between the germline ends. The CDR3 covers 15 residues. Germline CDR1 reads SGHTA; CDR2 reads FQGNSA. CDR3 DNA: TGTGCCAGCAGCAGTGCATATCGGGGCTCCGGGGAGCTGTTTTTT. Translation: CASSSAYRGSGELFF.

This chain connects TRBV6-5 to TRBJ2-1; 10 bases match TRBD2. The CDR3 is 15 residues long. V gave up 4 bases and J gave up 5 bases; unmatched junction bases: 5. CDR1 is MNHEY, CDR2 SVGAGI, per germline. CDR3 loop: CASSFSGGPHNEQFF. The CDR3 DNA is TGTGCCAGCAGTTTTAGCGGGGGGCCACACAATGAGCAGTTCTTC.

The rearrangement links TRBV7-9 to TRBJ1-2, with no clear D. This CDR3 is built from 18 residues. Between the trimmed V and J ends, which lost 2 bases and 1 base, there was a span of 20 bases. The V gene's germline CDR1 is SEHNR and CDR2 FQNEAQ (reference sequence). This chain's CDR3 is CASSLSGARQPLNYGYTF. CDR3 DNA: TGTGCCAGCAGCTTATCGGGAGCACGGCAGCCTCTTAACTATGGCTACACCTTC.

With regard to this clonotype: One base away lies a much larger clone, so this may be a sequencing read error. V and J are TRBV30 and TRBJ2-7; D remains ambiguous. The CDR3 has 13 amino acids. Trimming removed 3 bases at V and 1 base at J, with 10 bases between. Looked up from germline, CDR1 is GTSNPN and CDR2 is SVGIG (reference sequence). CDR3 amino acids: CAWSYGSSYEQYV. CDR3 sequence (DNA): TGTGCCTGGAGCTACGGCTCATCCTACGAGCAGTACGTC.

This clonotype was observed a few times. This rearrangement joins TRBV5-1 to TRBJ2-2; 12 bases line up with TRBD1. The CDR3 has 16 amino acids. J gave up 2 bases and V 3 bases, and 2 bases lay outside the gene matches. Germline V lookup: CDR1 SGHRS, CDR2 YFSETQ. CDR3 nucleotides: TGCGCCAGCAGCTCGGGACAGGGGGCTAACACCGGGGAGCTGTTTTTT. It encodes CASSSGQGANTGELFF.

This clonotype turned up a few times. The CDR3 is CASSVQPGPPQETQYF. In nucleotides, the CDR3 is TGTGCCAGCAGCGTCCAGCCGGGACCGCCGCAAGAGACCCAGTACTTC. The chain combines TRBV7-2 with TRBJ2-5; D may match TRBD1 or TRBD2 (5 bases each). This CDR3 comprises 16 residues. CDR1 and CDR2 from the germline V gene are SGHTA and FQGNSA. Trimming cost V 5 bases and J 2 bases, with 18 bases left between them.

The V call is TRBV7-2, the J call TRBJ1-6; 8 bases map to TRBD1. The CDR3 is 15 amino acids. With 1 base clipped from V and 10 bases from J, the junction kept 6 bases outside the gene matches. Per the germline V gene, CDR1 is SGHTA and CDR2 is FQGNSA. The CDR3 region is CASSLGQGARSPLHF. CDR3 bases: TGTGCCAGCAGCTTAGGGCAGGGGGCACGGTCACCCCTCCACTTT.

The chain's CDR3 is CASSPPPAGLTSTDTQYF. Written as DNA, the CDR3 is TGTGCCAGCTCACCACCCCCAGCGGGCCTTACTAGCACAGATACGCAGTATTTT. The chain couples TRBV18 to TRBJ2-3; D perhaps matches TRBD2 (6 bases). Germline CDR1 and CDR2: KGHSH and LQKENI. Trimming took off 0 bases at V and 0 bases at J, with 16 bases between the two ends. The CDR3 sequence is 18 residues long.

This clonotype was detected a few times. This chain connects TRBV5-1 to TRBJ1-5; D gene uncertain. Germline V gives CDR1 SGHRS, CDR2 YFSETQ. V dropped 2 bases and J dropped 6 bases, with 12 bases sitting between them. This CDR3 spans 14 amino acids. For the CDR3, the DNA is TGCGCCAGCAGCTTTCAACCCAGCGGTCAGCCCCAGCATTTT. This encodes CASSFQPSGQPQHF. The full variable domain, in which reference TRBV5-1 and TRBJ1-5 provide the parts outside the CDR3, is KAGVTQTPRYLIKTRGQQVTLSCSPISGHRSVSWYQQTPGQGLQFLFEYFSETQRNKGNFPGRFSGRQFSNSRSEMNVSTLELGDSALYLCASSFQPSGQPQHFGDGTRLSIL.

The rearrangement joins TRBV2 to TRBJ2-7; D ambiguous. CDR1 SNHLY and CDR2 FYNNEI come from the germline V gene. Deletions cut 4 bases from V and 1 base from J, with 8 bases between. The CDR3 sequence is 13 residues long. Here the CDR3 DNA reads TGTGCCAGCAGTGTTTCCGCGTCCTACGAGCAGTACGTC. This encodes CASSVSASYEQYV.

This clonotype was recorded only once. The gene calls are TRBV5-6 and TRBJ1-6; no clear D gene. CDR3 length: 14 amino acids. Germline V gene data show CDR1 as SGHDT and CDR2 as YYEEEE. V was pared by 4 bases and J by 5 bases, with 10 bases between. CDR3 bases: TGTGCCAGCAGCCGCCGGGATGATAATTCACCCCTCCACTTT. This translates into CASSRRDDNSPLHF. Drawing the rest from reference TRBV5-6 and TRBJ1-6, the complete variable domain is DAGVTQSPTHLIKTRGQQVTLRCSPKSGHDTVSWYQQALGQGPQFIFQYYEEEERQRGNFPDRFSGHQFPNYSSELNVNALLLGDSALYLCASSRRDDNSPLHFGNGTRLTVT.

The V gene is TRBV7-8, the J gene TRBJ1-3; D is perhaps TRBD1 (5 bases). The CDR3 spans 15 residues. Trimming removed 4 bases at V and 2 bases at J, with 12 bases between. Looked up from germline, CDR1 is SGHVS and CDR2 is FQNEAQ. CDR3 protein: CASSSGGYAGNTIYF. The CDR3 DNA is TGTGCCAGCAGCTCGGGGGGGTATGCTGGAAACACCATATATTTT.

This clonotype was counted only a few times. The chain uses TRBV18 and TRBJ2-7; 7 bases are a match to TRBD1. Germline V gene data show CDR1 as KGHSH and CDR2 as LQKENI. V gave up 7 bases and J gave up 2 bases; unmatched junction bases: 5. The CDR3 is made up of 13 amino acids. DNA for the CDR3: TGTGCCAGCTACGACAGGGTACCCTACGAGCAGTACGTC. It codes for CASYDRVPYEQYV.

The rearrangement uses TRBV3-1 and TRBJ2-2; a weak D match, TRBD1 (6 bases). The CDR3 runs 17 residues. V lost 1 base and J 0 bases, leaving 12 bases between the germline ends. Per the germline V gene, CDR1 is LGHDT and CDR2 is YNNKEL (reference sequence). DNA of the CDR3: TGTGCCAGCAGCCAAGTAAGGACAGCCACGAACACCGGGGAGCTGTTTTTT. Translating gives CASSQVRTATNTGELFF.

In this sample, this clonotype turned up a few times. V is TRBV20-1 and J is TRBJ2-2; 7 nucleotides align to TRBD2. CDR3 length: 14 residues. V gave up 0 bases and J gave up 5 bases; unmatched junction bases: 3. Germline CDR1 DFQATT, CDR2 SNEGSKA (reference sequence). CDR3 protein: CSARDPGGTGELFF. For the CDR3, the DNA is TGCAGTGCTAGAGATCCCGGGGGGACCGGGGAGCTGTTTTTT.

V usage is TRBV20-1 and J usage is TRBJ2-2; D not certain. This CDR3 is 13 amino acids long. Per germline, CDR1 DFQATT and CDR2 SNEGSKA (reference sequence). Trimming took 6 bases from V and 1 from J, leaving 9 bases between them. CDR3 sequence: CSADPENTGELFF. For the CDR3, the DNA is TGCAGTGCCGACCCAGAGAACACCGGGGAGCTGTTTTTT.

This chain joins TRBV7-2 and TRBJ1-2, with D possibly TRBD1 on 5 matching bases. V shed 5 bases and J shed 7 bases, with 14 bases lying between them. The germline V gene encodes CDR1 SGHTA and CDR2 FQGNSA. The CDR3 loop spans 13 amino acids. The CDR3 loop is CASSPPKRGGYTF. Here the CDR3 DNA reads TGTGCCAGCAGCCCCCCGAAGAGGGGTGGCTACACCTTC.

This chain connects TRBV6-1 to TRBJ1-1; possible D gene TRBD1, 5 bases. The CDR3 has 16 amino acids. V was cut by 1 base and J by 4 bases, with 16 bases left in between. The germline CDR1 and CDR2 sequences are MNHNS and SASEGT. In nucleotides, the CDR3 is TGTGCCAGCAGTGAAGGGAAGGATGGGGCGCGCACTGAAGCTTTCTTT. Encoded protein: CASSEGKDGARTEAFF.

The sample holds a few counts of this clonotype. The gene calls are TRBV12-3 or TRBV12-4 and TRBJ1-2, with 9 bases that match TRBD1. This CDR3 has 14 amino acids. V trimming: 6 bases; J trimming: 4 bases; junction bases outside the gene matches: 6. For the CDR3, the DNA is TGTGCCAGCAGGCTAGGACAGGGGCTCTATGGCTACACCTTC. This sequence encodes CASRLGQGLYGYTF.